These T cell receptor beta chains were read from a single sample in a study of Ad26.COV2.S vaccination and SARS-CoV-2 variants. The table came from immunoSEQ multiplex PCR; TCRdb's copy has only in-frame clones and leaves some out. The repertoire holds roughly 330,000 clones, with 90% as singletons. Sequencing was performed on peripheral blood, taken in a trial of Ad26.COV2.S vaccine versus placebo. Every receptor here comes from a person between 18 and 65 years old who received the Ad26.COV2.S COVID-19 vaccine or a placebo. The CDR3 runs from the conserved cysteine through the conserved F or W.

V	J	CDR3
TRBV2	TRBJ2-7	CASQESRTGVREQYF
TRBV6-2/TRBV6-3	TRBJ1-5	CASSWTGFGNQPQHF
TRBV29-1	TRBJ1-5	CSVYDNNQPQHF
TRBV19	TRBJ1-1	CASNRRTGNTEAFF
TRBV6-2/TRBV6-3	TRBJ1-2	CASSYSVAARRVYGYTF
TRBV18	TRBJ1-2	CASSPGQGTYGYTF
TRBV28	TRBJ2-3	CASSLLITDTQYF
TRBV18	TRBJ1-3	CASSPPAGFGNTIYF
TRBV2	TRBJ2-7	CASSAGLNEQYF
TRBV5-1	TRBJ1-1	CASSLAAGTEAFF
TRBV19	TRBJ1-4	CASSIVQGKGEKLFF
TRBV4-3	TRBJ2-1	CASSQEALGGNEQFF
TRBV27	TRBJ1-2	CASRFSGGGYTF
TRBV6-6	TRBJ1-1	CASRGVATEAFF
TRBV6-2/TRBV6-3	TRBJ1-2	CASSAAPIWGTF
TRBV24-1	TRBJ1-6	CATNITGMGLNSPLHF
TRBV19	TRBJ1-3	CASSQVSGNTIYF
TRBV3-1/TRBV3-2	TRBJ2-5	CASSPNSETQYF
TRBV27	TRBJ2-3	CASSSRQGILETDTQYF
TRBV6-5	TRBJ2-1	CASSYEGLGSYNEQFF
TRBV3-1/TRBV3-2	TRBJ1-5	CASSHTGTDNQPQHF
TRBV2	TRBJ1-1	CASSGAFF
TRBV3-1/TRBV3-2	TRBJ2-5	CASSRSSGVQETQYF
TRBV29-1	TRBJ2-6	CSVWTPDNLSGANVLTF
TRBV19	TRBJ1-2	CASSPRGSSDLYGYTF
TRBV7-2	TRBJ1-6	CASSLDYRGLDSPLHF
TRBV12-3/TRBV12-4	TRBJ1-2	CASRPDGNYGYTF
TRBV27	TRBJ1-6	CASRLNEPSPLHF
TRBV7-9	TRBJ1-3	CASSFNSVSGNTIYF
TRBV6-5	TRBJ1-2	CASSPTRDIYGYTF
TRBV5-4	TRBJ1-5	CASSRDRGSNQPQHF
TRBV5-1	TRBJ1-1	CASSLQGILNTEAFF
TRBV4-3	TRBJ2-3	CASSQDRLSGADTQYF
TRBV4-3	TRBJ1-3	CASSQDWVGGNTIYF
TRBV27	TRBJ1-5	CASSPWTGEDQPQHF
TRBV6-1	TRBJ1-4	CASSVGQGATNEKLFF
TRBV25-1	TRBJ1-2	CASKGRDIPRDGYTF
TRBV24-1	TRBJ2-1	CATSGFMDNEQFF
TRBV20-1	TRBJ2-5	CSASSFKIRAGVSAETQYF
TRBV4-3	TRBJ1-3	CASSQTGPGNTIYF
TRBV7-2	TRBJ1-2	CASSLAKDSYGYTF
TRBV29-1	TRBJ2-3	CSVEGLSTDTQYF
TRBV25-1	TRBJ1-4	CASSDWLKGEKLFF
TRBV6-2/TRBV6-3	TRBJ2-5	CASSPGLAGEETQYF
TRBV6-5	TRBJ2-1	CAKDPGWRGFF
TRBV11-2	TRBJ2-2	CASSFLAGNTGELFF
TRBV12-3/TRBV12-4	TRBJ1-5	CASRPGGDQPQHF
TRBV7-2	TRBJ1-5	CASSPAGQGIMSQPQHF
TRBV7-8	TRBJ2-1	CASSPGLAGSSRSYNEQFF
TRBV14	TRBJ1-2	CASSPVPSGGYTF
TRBV18	TRBJ1-6	CASSSYNSPLHF
TRBV5-6	TRBJ2-3	CASSKRSTDTQYF
TRBV10-1	TRBJ2-1	CASSDGQGFYNEQFF
TRBV29-1	TRBJ2-7	CSVGAQSEEQYF
TRBV19	TRBJ2-1	CASSWEGGYNEQFF
TRBV10-3	TRBJ1-2	CAIRGTGAVSGYTF
TRBV20-1	TRBJ2-5	CSARPGVDQYF
TRBV6-5	TRBJ1-1	CASNAPGDTEAFF
TRBV12-3/TRBV12-4	TRBJ1-1	CASSLWGTEAFF